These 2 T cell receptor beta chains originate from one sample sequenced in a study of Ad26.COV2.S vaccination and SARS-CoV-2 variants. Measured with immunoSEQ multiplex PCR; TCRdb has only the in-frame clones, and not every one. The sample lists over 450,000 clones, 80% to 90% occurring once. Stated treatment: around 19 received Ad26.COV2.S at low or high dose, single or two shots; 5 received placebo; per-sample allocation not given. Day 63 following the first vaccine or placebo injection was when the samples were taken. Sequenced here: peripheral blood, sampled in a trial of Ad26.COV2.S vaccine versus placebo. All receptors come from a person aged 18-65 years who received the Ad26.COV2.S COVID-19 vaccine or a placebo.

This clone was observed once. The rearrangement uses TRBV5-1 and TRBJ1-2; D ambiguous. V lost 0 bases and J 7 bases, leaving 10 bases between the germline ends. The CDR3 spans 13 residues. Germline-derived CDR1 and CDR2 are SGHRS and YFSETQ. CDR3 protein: CASSLGLEGGYTF. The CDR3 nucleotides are TGCGCCAGCAGCTTGGGGCTTGAGGGTGGCTACACCTTC. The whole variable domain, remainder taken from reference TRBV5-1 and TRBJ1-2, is KAGVTQTPRYLIKTRGQQVTLSCSPISGHRSVSWYQQTPGQGLQFLFEYFSETQRNKGNFPGRFSGRQFSNSRSEMNVSTLELGDSALYLCASSLGLEGGYTFGSGTRLTVV.

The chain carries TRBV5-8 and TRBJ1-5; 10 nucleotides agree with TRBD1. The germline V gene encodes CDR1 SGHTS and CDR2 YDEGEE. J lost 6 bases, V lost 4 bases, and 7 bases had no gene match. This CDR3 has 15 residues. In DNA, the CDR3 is TGTGCCAGCAGCCTGGGACAGGGGCACGGTCAGCCCCAGCATTTT. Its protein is CASSLGQGHGQPQHF.